The sequence of this T cell receptor beta chain was determined in a study of T cells in Graves' hyperthyroidism and ophthalmopathy. The study excluded patients with uncontrolled infection, other autoimmune disease, pregnancy or lactation. Diagnosing involved the use of clinical symptoms, serum thyroxine and TRAb, thyroid ultrasound and orbital computed tomography. Each 10 ml fresh peripheral blood draw supplied the PBMCs. This clonotype showed up many times. The CDR3 has 13 amino acids. Germline values: CDR1 KGHDR, CDR2 SFDVKD. V lost 1 base and J lost 5, with 8 bases in between. The source material, RNA transcripts, was used to amplify TCR beta CDR3 regions. First-round RT-PCR with HTBI primers amplified the TCR CDR3 region. Via MiXCR, TCRdb re-called the multiplex PCR reads, giving one row per CDR3 protein. The data show about 360,000 distinct CDR3 sequences, with about 12% seen just once and 9.2% held by the top ten.

The clonotype originates from a woman between 18 and 29 years old with Graves' hyperthyroidism. The V and J genes are TRBV24-1 and TRBJ2-7; D not resolved. The sequenced sample consisted of blood. CDR3 coding DNA: TGTGCCACCAGTGATTTCAATACCAACGAGCAGTACTTC. Amino acids: CATSDFNTNEQYF.